This T cell receptor (beta chain) was recorded in a study of blood T cell repertoires in COVID-19. Looking at the study overall: PBMCs, B-cell-depleted T cells, or T cells provided the cDNA or gDNA that made up the material.

The CDR3 totals 16 residues. The V and J ends lost 4 bases and 9 bases, in that order; junction bases with no gene match: 15. Germline values: CDR1 SGHDN, CDR2 FVKESK. Only in-frame clones appear in the TCRdb table, and some are missing; sequencing was by immunoSEQ multiplex PCR. The profile shows more than 250,000 clones, over 70% of them singletons. The sample was peripheral blood. The chain carries TRBV14 and TRBJ2-1; 7 nucleotides align to TRBD2. This sequence originates from a woman aged 45-65 years with acute or convalescent COVID-19. CDR3 sequence reads: CASSPQVPVREGEQFF. The CDR3 bases are TGTGCCAGCAGCCCCCAGGTACCGGTCAGGGAGGGTGAGCAGTTCTTC.